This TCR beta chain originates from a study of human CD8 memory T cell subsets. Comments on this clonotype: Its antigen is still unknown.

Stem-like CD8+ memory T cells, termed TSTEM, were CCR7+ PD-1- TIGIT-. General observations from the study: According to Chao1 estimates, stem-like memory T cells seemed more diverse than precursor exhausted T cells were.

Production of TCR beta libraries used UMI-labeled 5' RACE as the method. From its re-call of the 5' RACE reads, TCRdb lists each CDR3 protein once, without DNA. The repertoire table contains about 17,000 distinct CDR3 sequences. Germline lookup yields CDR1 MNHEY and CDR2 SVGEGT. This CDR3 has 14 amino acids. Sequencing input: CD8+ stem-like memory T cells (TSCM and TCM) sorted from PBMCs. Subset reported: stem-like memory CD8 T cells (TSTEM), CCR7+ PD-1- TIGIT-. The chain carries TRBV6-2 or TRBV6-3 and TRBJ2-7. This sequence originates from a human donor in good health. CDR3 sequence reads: CASSYGSGGYEQYF.